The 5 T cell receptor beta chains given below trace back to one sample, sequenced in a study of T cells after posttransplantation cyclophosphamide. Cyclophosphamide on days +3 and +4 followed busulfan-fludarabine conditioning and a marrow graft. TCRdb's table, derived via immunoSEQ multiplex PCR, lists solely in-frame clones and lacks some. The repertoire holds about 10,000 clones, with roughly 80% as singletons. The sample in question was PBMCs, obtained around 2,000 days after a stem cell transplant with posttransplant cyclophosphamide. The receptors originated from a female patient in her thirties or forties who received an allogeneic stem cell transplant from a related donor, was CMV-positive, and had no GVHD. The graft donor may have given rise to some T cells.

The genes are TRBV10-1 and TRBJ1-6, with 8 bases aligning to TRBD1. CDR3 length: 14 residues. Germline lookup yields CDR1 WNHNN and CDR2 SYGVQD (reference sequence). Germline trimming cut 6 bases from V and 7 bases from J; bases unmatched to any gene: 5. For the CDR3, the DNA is TGCGCCAGCAGCCGACAGGGGCAAAATTCACCCCTCCACTTT. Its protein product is CASSRQGQNSPLHF.

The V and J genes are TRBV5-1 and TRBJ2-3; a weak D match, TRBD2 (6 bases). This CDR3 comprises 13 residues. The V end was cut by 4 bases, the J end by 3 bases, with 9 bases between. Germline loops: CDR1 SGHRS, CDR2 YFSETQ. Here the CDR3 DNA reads TGCGCCAGCAGCCGGGACTTTACAGATACGCAGTATTTT. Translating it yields CASSRDFTDTQYF.

The CDR3 DNA is TGTGCCAGCAGCCAAGATAGAGGCGGGGGACAAACGAACAATGAGCAGTTCTTC. It codes for CASSQDRGGGQTNNEQFF. The chain joins TRBV4-2 to TRBJ2-1; perhaps TRBD2 as D (7 bases). The V end lost 0 bases, the J end lost 5 bases, and 20 bases lay between the germline ends. CDR3 size: 18 residues. Per germline, CDR1 LGHNA and CDR2 YNFKEQ.

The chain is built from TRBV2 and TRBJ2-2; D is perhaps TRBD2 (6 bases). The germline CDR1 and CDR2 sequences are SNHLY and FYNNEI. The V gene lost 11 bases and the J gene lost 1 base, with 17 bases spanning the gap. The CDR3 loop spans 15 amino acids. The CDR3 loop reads CASRTLGGNTGELFF. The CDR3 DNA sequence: TGTGCCTCAAGGACCCTCGGGGGGAACACCGGGGAGCTGTTTTTT.

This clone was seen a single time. CDR3 bases: TGTGCCAGCAGCTTAGCTCACCGGCAGGGGGCCACTGAAGCTTTCTTT. It specifies CASSLAHRQGATEAFF. V gene TRBV7-2 combines with J gene TRBJ1-1; 8 bases align to TRBD1. The ends lost 0 bases at V and 4 bases at J; junction bases unmatched: 7. This CDR3 has 16 residues. CDR1 SGHTA and CDR2 FQGNSA come from the germline V gene.